This TCR beta chain was identified during a study of lymphopenia after photon versus proton radiotherapy (dated by TCRdb to about 2019). Concerning the study at large: The immunological effects of photon versus proton radiation therapy were compared in patients with gastrointestinal tumors who developed high-grade lymphopenia. The roughly 20 patients in the cohort had gastrointestinal tumors, were treated with either photon or proton therapy, and subsequently developed lymphopenia. The goal of the study was to describe how the two radiation modalities differ in their effects on the immune system. Here is what the overall study found, with its caveats: Once the lymphocyte count had reached its nadir, the repertoires of photon-treated patients showed oligoclonal expansion, particularly of CD8+ Temra cells, and this expansion drove the decline in diversity. Across the cohort, an inverse correlation was found between a larger post-nadir drop in TCR diversity and overall survival time among patients who died. The survival association was assessed only in patients who died, and better survival with proton therapy was presented by the authors as a possibility rather than a demonstrated result. During treatment, patients who received proton therapy stayed relatively stable, whereas patients who received photon therapy lost naive T cells and TCR diversity and gained effector/memory populations.

Details on this clone: Its recognized antigen is unknown. The record has no base qualities; no much larger clone is one base away.

The method was the immunoSEQ multiplex PCR assay. T cell repertoires were profiled by deep sequencing of rearranged TCR beta loci, alongside multiparametric flow cytometry. TCRdb re-hosts the immuneACCESS table, in-frame sequences only. Its copies lack some clones; in the studies checked, an unresolved V gene accounts for under half of them, and the cause for the rest is not known. Counted in this sample were tens of thousands of clones; 90% to 95% of them appeared once. The ten largest make up roughly 0.71% of the sample. CDR1 ENHRY and CDR2 SYGVKD are derived from the germline V gene. V has 7 bases trimmed and J has 5 bases trimmed; junction bases matching no gene number 9. The CDR3 runs 15 amino acids, cysteine and phenylalanine included. CDR3 DNA is the only sequence kept; it has 45 bases, read in frame from the first base.

The sequence was obtained from a woman aged 50 to 65 with cholangiocarcinoma. The source was peripheral blood, collected from a patient treated with photon-based radiotherapy. The V gene is TRBV10-3 and the J gene is TRBJ2-3, and TRBD2 matches 10 of the central bases. The CDR3 is CAINEAGGPRDTQYF. In nucleotide form, the sequence is TGTGCCATCAATGAAGCGGGGGGGCCGAGAGATACGCAGTATTTT.